Presented here are 26 T cell receptor beta chains from one specimen sequenced in a study of regulatory T cells in long-lasting Graves disease. Investigators prepared the TCR beta libraries by applying iRepertoire HTBI primers and Arm-PCR of CDR3 regions. MiXCR was run by TCRdb on the multiplex PCR reads, yielding one entry per CDR3 protein. The sample has hundreds of thousands of distinct CDR3 sequences, approximately 12% seen once; the top ten hold roughly 10%. Time point specified: newly diagnosed GD, antithyroid drugs for less than 3 months. With RNA extracted from PBMCs as input, the TCR library was made. These data were also reused for a study on T cells in Graves' hyperthyroidism and ophthalmopathy.

The sequenced sample was peripheral blood mononuclear cells (PBMCs), obtained at new diagnosis, from a patient treated with antithyroid drugs. The receptors were sampled from a man aged 25 to 40 with Graves disease.

This clonotype has at least ten counts. The chain couples TRBV12-5 to TRBJ1-5, with D tentatively TRBD1 (6 bases). In germline, CDR1 is LGHNT, CDR2 FRNRAP. The V and J ends lost 5 bases and 4 bases respectively, with 21 bases between them. The CDR3 sequence is 17 residues long. The CDR3 here is CASGPLFRDTLNQPQHF. The CDR3 nucleotides are TGTGCTAGTGGTCCCCTTTTCCGGGACACCCTTAATCAGCCCCAGCATTTT. The entire variable domain, with the rest obtained from reference TRBV12-5 and TRBJ1-5, is as follows: DARVTQTPRHKVTEMGQEVTMRCQPILGHNTVFWYRQTMMQGLELLAYFRNRAPLDDSGMPKDRFSAEMPDATLATLKIQPSEPRDSAVYFCASGPLFRDTLNQPQHFGDGTRLSIL.

There are many counts of this clonotype. The chain carries TRBV29-1 and TRBJ1-1; possibly TRBD1 for D (6 bases). CDR1 SQVTM and CDR2 ANQGSEA come from the germline V gene. V lost 6 bases and J 0 bases, leaving 14 bases between the germline ends. CDR3 length: 14 amino acids. DNA of the CDR3: TGCAGCGTCGCACCAGGGGCCATGAACACTGAAGCTTTCTTT. This encodes CSVAPGAMNTEAFF.

This clonotype was detected ten times or more. The gene calls are TRBV6-1 and TRBJ2-4; 12 bases match TRBD2. J lost 3 bases, V lost 6 bases, and 9 bases had no gene match. This CDR3 contains 17 residues. Germline CDR1 MNHNS, CDR2 SASEGT. CDR3 sequence reads: CASSPTSGSGVKNIQYF. The CDR3 coding sequence is TGTGCCAGCAGCCCGACTAGCGGGAGTGGGGTCAAAAACATTCAGTACTTC.

This clonotype was detected ten times or more. The rearrangement links TRBV9 to TRBJ1-2; unclear D gene. V was pared by 1 base and J by 2 bases, with 3 bases between. The germline gives CDR1 SGDLS, CDR2 YYNGEE. The CDR3 has 12 amino acids. The CDR3 DNA sequence: TGTGCCAGCAGCGTAAACAACTATGGCTACACCTTC. It encodes CASSVNNYGYTF.

This clonotype was recorded many times. V and J are TRBV11-2 and TRBJ1-3; D gene ambiguous. Trimming removed 5 bases at V and 4 bases at J, with 9 bases between. Per germline, CDR1 SGHAT and CDR2 FQNNGV. CDR3 size: 13 residues. DNA of the CDR3: TGTGCCAGCAGCCCCCGCTTCGGAAACACCATATATTTT. Translating gives CASSPRFGNTIYF.

In nucleotides, the CDR3 is TGTGCCAGCACCCCTCGGTCGCGAGCGGGAGAAGAGACCCAGTACTTC. Protein: CASTPRSRAGEETQYF. The genes are TRBV7-9 and TRBJ2-5; 8 bases map to TRBD2. CDR1 SEHNR and CDR2 FQNEAQ come from the germline V gene (reference sequence). The CDR3 has 16 amino acids. Losses at the gene ends were 7 bases for V and 3 bases for J; bases not matched to a gene: 13.

This clonotype was seen at least ten times. V and J are TRBV7-8 and TRBJ2-3; D not certain. Germline V gene lookup returns CDR1 SGHVS and CDR2 FQNEAQ. The CDR3 has 18 residues. The V gene lost 0 bases and the J gene lost 0 bases, with 16 bases spanning the gap. CDR3 region: CASSLAPAPTTSTDTQYF. The CDR3, as DNA: TGTGCCAGCAGCTTAGCACCTGCCCCTACTACTAGCACAGATACGCAGTATTTT.

The chain is built from TRBV11-2 and TRBJ2-7; a possible D gene is TRBD2 (6 bases). Germline V CDR1 and CDR2: SGHAT, FQNNGV. V lost 1 base and J lost 13, with 14 bases in between. The CDR3 extends over 12 amino acids. CDR3 nucleotides: TGTGCCAGCAGCTTAGCGGGGGAAAGGGTCTACTTC. This encodes CASSLAGERVYF.

The genes are TRBV19 and TRBJ2-3, with a weak D call TRBD2 (7 bases). Germline assignment: CDR1 LNHDA and CDR2 SQIVND (reference sequence). Trimming shortened V by 6 bases and J by 5 bases, and 15 bases separated the two germline ends. CDR3 length equals 14 residues. CDR3 DNA: TGTGCCAGTAGCACGGGGGGCTCGGGAGATACGCAGTATTTT. Translated: CASSTGGSGDTQYF.

In its sample, this clonotype was seen a few times. The chain combines TRBV25-1 with TRBJ2-5; D is ambiguous. V shed 7 bases and J shed 10 bases, with 19 bases lying between them. CDR1 is MGHDK, CDR2 SYGVNS, per germline. The CDR3 sequence is 13 residues long. This CDR3 reads CASTQRVDLDQYF. The CDR3 DNA reads as TGTGCCAGCACACAAAGGGTCGACCTAGACCAGTACTTC. The entire variable domain, with the rest obtained from reference TRBV25-1 and TRBJ2-5, is as follows: EADIYQTPRYLVIGTGKKITLECSQTMGHDKMYWYQQDPGMELHLIHYSYGVNSTEKGDLSSESTVSRIRTEHFPLTLESARPSHTSQYLCASTQRVDLDQYFGPGTRLLVL.

This clonotype was recorded many times. This chain links TRBV2 with TRBJ1-4, with 7 bases identical to TRBD1. CDR1 is SNHLY and CDR2 is FYNNEI in the germline V gene. There are 15 residues in the CDR3. V was pared by 6 bases and J by 7 bases, with 11 bases of the junction left unmatched. The CDR3 loop is CASRASTGKGEKLFF. The CDR3 nucleotides read TGTGCCAGCAGGGCCTCGACAGGGAAGGGTGAAAAACTGTTTTTT.

This clonotype was recorded at least ten times. This CDR3 reads CASSFRLAGASYEQYF. As DNA, the CDR3 is TGTGCCAGCAGCTTTCGACTAGCGGGGGCCTCCTACGAGCAGTACTTC. The V and J genes are TRBV27 and TRBJ2-7; 12 bases agree with TRBD2. CDR3 length: 16 residues. Germline CDR1 and CDR2: MNHEY and SMNVEV (reference sequence). J lost 0 bases, V lost 6 bases, and 6 bases had no gene match.

This clonotype has at least ten counts. V and J are TRBV12-3 or TRBV12-4 and TRBJ2-7, with TRBD2 as a possible D gene (5 bases). With 2 bases removed from V and 5 bases from J, the gap between germline ends came to 7 bases. This CDR3 spans 12 amino acids. The DNA for the CDR3 is TGTGCCAGCAGTTTATCGGGGAACGAGCAGTACTTC. This sequence encodes CASSLSGNEQYF.

This clonotype has a count of ten or more. The chain joins TRBV18 to TRBJ1-5; D gene ambiguous. Germline lookup yields CDR1 KGHSH and CDR2 LQKENI. The CDR3 is 14 residues long. The V and J ends lost 3 bases and 0 bases respectively, with 6 bases between them. Written as DNA, the CDR3 is TGTGCCAGCTCACCTGGAGATAGCAATCAGCCCCAGCATTTT. As protein: CASSPGDSNQPQHF.

As regards this clonotype: A read error may explain this, as a much larger clone is one base away. The rearrangement uses TRBV29-1 and TRBJ2-1; D is perhaps TRBD2 (6 bases). The CDR3 has 14 amino acids. Germline assignment: CDR1 SQVTM and CDR2 ANQGSEA. V lost 6 bases to trimming and J lost 3 bases, with 15 bases between them. CDR3 DNA: TGCAGCGTGCCTAGGCCGGGAGACTACAATGAGCAGTTCTTC. Translating it yields CSVPRPGDYNEQFF.

This clonotype was counted ten times or more. This chain connects TRBV7-3 to TRBJ2-2, with TRBD2 matching over 13 bases. Germline V CDR1 and CDR2: SGHTA, FQGTGA. Trimming removed 8 bases from V and 0 bases from J; junction bases left unmatched: 6. This CDR3 is 17 amino acids long. Written as DNA, the CDR3 is TGTGCCAGCTCCACTGGGACTAGCGGGGCGAACACCGGGGAGCTGTTTTTT. This encodes CASSTGTSGANTGELFF.

The sample holds many counts of this clonotype. The rearrangement links TRBV7-8 to TRBJ2-2; 10 bases are shared with TRBD2. The V gene's germline CDR1 is SGHVS and CDR2 FQNEAQ. Trimming removed 2 bases from V and 4 bases from J; junction bases left unmatched: 4. The CDR3 is made up of 16 amino acids. CDR3 residues: CASSLRAGGFTGELFF. DNA of the CDR3: TGTGCCAGCAGCTTACGAGCGGGAGGGTTCACCGGGGAGCTGTTTTTT. The full variable domain, its missing parts supplied by reference TRBV7-8 and TRBJ2-2, is GAGVSQSPRYKVAKRGQDVALRCDPISGHVSLFWYQQALGQGPEFLTYFQNEAQLDKSGLPSDRFFAERPEGSVSTLKIQRTQQEDSAVYLCASSLRAGGFTGELFFGEGSRLTVL.

This clonotype was seen ten or more times. V gene TRBV20-1 combines with J gene TRBJ1-2; 7 bases align to TRBD1. This CDR3 has 14 amino acids. Germline-derived CDR1 and CDR2 are DFQATT and SNEGSKA (reference sequence). The ends lost 6 bases at V and 6 bases at J; junction bases unmatched: 13. For the CDR3, the DNA is TGCAGTGCCTCAGGGGGTGGCAGGGGAAATGGCTACACCTTC. It encodes CSASGGGRGNGYTF.

In its sample, this clonotype was seen many times. This chain links TRBV6-2 or TRBV6-3 with TRBJ2-1, with D tentatively TRBD2 (5 bases). The V and J ends lost 3 bases and 7 bases respectively, with 16 bases between them. The germline gives CDR1 MNHEY, CDR2 SVGEGT. The CDR3 extends over 15 amino acids. The CDR3 sequence: CASSYGLAMGNEQFF. CDR3 sequence (DNA): TGTGCCAGCAGTTATGGGCTAGCTATGGGGAATGAGCAGTTCTTC.

This clonotype was picked up a small number of times. The chain uses TRBV30 and TRBJ2-5; TRBD1 matches 7 bases. With V trimmed by 1 base and J by 5 bases, 7 bases remained unmatched. Per the germline V gene, CDR1 is GTSNPN and CDR2 is SVGIG (reference sequence). The CDR3 runs 14 residues. In nucleotides, the CDR3 is TGTGCCTGGAGTGGAGGGGGCGCGGTGGAGACCCAGTACTTC. Translating it yields CAWSGGGAVETQYF.

CDR3 amino acids: CASSLLAVFTDTQYF. The CDR3 DNA reads as TGTGCCAGCAGTTTACTAGCGGTTTTCACAGATACGCAGTATTTT. The chain joins TRBV12-3 or TRBV12-4 to TRBJ2-3, with 7 bases aligning to TRBD2. Trimming at V came to 2 bases and at J to 2 bases, leaving 4 bases not matched to a gene. This CDR3 contains 15 residues.

The table lists this clonotype with many counts. The chain has TRBV12-3 or TRBV12-4 and TRBJ2-1; D gene ambiguous. The CDR3 is made up of 14 amino acids. V lost 2 bases, J lost 9 bases, and 14 bases lay in between. The CDR3 region is CASSLSPTFIEQFF. CDR3 DNA sequence: TGTGCCAGCAGTTTATCACCGACCTTCATTGAGCAGTTCTTC.

This clonotype occurred a few times. The chain carries TRBV5-1 and TRBJ2-7; D might be TRBD2 (5 bases). CDR1 is SGHRS and CDR2 is YFSETQ in the germline V gene. The CDR3 length is 13 residues. Trimming cost V 6 bases and J 0 bases, with 10 bases left between them. CDR3 bases: TGCGCCAGCATGGACTCGAGCTCCTACGAGCAGTACTTC. As protein: CASMDSSSYEQYF. Using reference TRBV5-1 and TRBJ2-7 for the parts outside the CDR3, the full variable domain is KAGVTQTPRYLIKTRGQQVTLSCSPISGHRSVSWYQQTPGQGLQFLFEYFSETQRNKGNFPGRFSGRQFSNSRSEMNVSTLELGDSALYLCASMDSSSYEQYFGPGTRLTVT.

The chain links TRBV29-1 to TRBJ2-3; a possible D gene is TRBD1 (5 bases). The CDR3 runs 14 residues. CDR1 is SQVTM and CDR2 is ANQGSEA in the germline V gene. V lost 4 bases to trimming and J lost 4 bases, with 15 bases between them. Here the CDR3 DNA reads TGCAGCGTTGCCCGGACACAAGTGGCAGATACGCAGTATTTT. Its protein product is CSVARTQVADTQYF.

This clonotype was seen at least ten times. V usage is TRBV12-5 and J usage is TRBJ1-1; no definite D call. V was shortened by 3 bases and J by 4 bases, with 9 bases between the two germline ends. There are 13 residues in the CDR3. Germline CDR1 reads LGHNT; CDR2 reads FRNRAP. This CDR3 is CASGLRWGTEAFF. DNA of the CDR3: TGTGCTAGTGGTTTAAGGTGGGGCACTGAAGCTTTCTTT.

This clonotype occurred many times. The chain couples TRBV2 to TRBJ1-5; D remains unclear. Germline assignment: CDR1 SNHLY and CDR2 FYNNEI. The ends were cut back, 4 bases at V and 0 bases at J, with 7 bases in the middle. The CDR3 runs to 14 residues. The CDR3 region is CASSVSYSNQPQHF. Here the CDR3 DNA reads TGTGCCAGCAGTGTGAGTTATAGCAATCAGCCCCAGCATTTT.